The 16 T cell receptor beta chains given below trace back to one sample, sequenced in a study of blood T cell repertoires in COVID-19. Sequencing was performed with immunoSEQ multiplex PCR; in TCRdb, only in-frame clones are kept and a portion is missing. The sample yields 330,000 or so clones, around 87% seen once. The sample taken for sequencing was PBMCs or T cells enriched from blood (not recorded which). The source is a man between 35 and 55 years old in a cohort exposed to, infected with or recovered from COVID-19 (not recorded which).

This chain joins TRBV28 and TRBJ1-2; 10 bases align to TRBD1. CDR3 length: 17 amino acids. Germline V CDR1 and CDR2: MDHEN, SYDVKM. J lost 4 bases, V lost 4 bases, and 12 bases had no gene match. The CDR3 region is CASSSQPGQGKLYGYTF. CDR3 DNA: TGTGCCAGCAGTTCCCAACCGGGACAGGGGAAGCTCTATGGCTACACCTTC.

This clone was seen more than once but under ten times. J is TRBJ2-3 and V is TRBV9; possibly TRBD2 for D (6 bases). Looked up from germline, CDR1 is SGDLS and CDR2 is YYNGEE. V was clipped by 1 base and J by 0 bases, with 15 bases between them. The CDR3 runs to 17 residues. CDR3 sequence (DNA): TGTGCCAGCAGCGTACGGGCCATAGCGGCTAGCACAGATACGCAGTATTTT. It translates to CASSVRAIAASTDTQYF.

The chain links TRBV6-4 to TRBJ1-1; the D gene is possibly TRBD1 (5 bases). The CDR3 extends over 14 amino acids. The germline V and J ends were trimmed by 7 bases and 1 base, with 13 bases remaining between them. Germline V gives CDR1 MRHNA, CDR2 SNTAGT. DNA of the CDR3: TGTGCCAGCACCAGGGACTTCGAGAACACTGAAGCTTTCTTT. It encodes CASTRDFENTEAFF.

The chain carries TRBV4-2 and TRBJ2-7, with 14 nucleotides matching TRBD2. The ends lost 1 base at V and 5 bases at J; junction bases unmatched: 10. CDR1 and CDR2 from the germline V gene are LGHNA and YNFKEQ. The CDR3 has 18 residues. The CDR3, as DNA: TGTGCCAGCAGCCAAGTTAAGACTAGCGGGAGGGCCAGGGACGAGCAGTACTTC. Translation: CASSQVKTSGRARDEQYF.

CDR3 sequence (DNA): TGCGCCAGCTCTCAAGGAGGGGGCGCTTTCTCTGGAAACACCATATATTTT. Its protein is CASSQGGGAFSGNTIYF. The genes are TRBV23-1 and TRBJ1-3, with 7 nucleotides matching TRBD1. TRBV23-1 is reported as an ORF; its role is uncertain. The CDR3 length is 17 residues. V lost 8 bases and J lost 0; bases outside the gene matches: 13.

The chain combines TRBV4-2 with TRBJ2-2; D is unresolved. The CDR3 contains 15 residues. Deletions cut 0 bases from V and 3 bases from J, with 8 bases between. CDR1 is LGHNA, CDR2 YNFKEQ, per germline. The CDR3 loop reads CASSQDRWDTGELFF. The CDR3 DNA reads as TGTGCCAGCAGCCAAGACAGGTGGGACACCGGGGAGCTGTTTTTT.

The genes are TRBV5-1 and TRBJ1-2; TRBD1 matches at 8 bases. Trimming cost V 4 bases and J 8 bases; bases outside gene matches: 10. Germline CDR1 and CDR2: SGHRS and YFSETQ. The CDR3 has 14 residues. The CDR3 DNA reads TGCGCCAGCAGCGCCAGGGGGCCCGAGTCGGGCTACACCTTC. Its translation: CASSARGPESGYTF.

CDR3 nucleotides: TGTGCCAGCAGCTCGCCGCCCCGGGGCAATCAGCCCCAGCATTTT. Protein product: CASSSPPRGNQPQHF. J is TRBJ1-5 and V is TRBV7-2; D call uncertain. Trimming pared 4 bases from V and 2 bases from J, leaving 12 bases between. The germline CDR1 and CDR2 sequences are SGHTA and FQGNSA. The CDR3 runs to 15 residues.

In DNA, the CDR3 is TGCAGCGTGGGATGGGGGGGCGATCAGCCCCAGCATTTT. It specifies CSVGWGGDQPQHF. The chain links TRBV29-1 to TRBJ1-5, with D possibly being TRBD1 (6 bases). Per germline, CDR1 SQVTM and CDR2 ANQGSEA. The CDR3 sequence is 13 residues long. The V gene lost 6 bases and the J gene lost 5 bases, with 14 bases spanning the gap.

The chain carries TRBV19 and TRBJ1-1; 8 bases fit TRBD1. This CDR3 contains 15 residues. J was trimmed by 1 base and V by 7 bases; bases with no gene match: 8. Germline values: CDR1 LNHDA, CDR2 SQIVND (reference sequence). The CDR3 here is CASIEQGETNTEAFF. In DNA form, the CDR3 reads TGTGCCAGTATCGAACAGGGGGAAACGAACACTGAAGCTTTCTTT.

V is TRBV19 and J is TRBJ2-1; TRBD1 might be the D (5 bases). V lost 9 bases to trimming and J lost 7 bases, with 10 bases between them. In germline, CDR1 is LNHDA, CDR2 SQIVND (reference sequence). This CDR3 spans 11 amino acids. This CDR3 reads CASSGWNEQFF. The CDR3 DNA reads TGTGCCAGCTCAGGGTGGAATGAGCAGTTCTTC.

The chain uses TRBV10-2 and TRBJ2-7; D possibly corresponds to TRBD1 (6 bases). V was cut by 6 bases and J by 2 bases, with 11 bases left in between. Per germline, CDR1 WSHSY and CDR2 SAAADI. This CDR3 has 13 amino acids. The CDR3 DNA sequence: TGCGCCAGCAGGTACGGACAGACCTACGAGCAGTACTTC. Translating it yields CASRYGQTYEQYF.

The chain links TRBV6-1 to TRBJ1-2; 7 bases match TRBD1. CDR1 is MNHNS and CDR2 is SASEGT in the germline V gene. J gave up 8 bases and V 3 bases, and 15 bases lay outside the gene matches. The CDR3 sequence is 16 residues long. The CDR3 bases are TGTGCCAGCAGTGATCCCTCGACAGGGAGAGAAAAAGGCTACACCTTC. As protein: CASSDPSTGREKGYTF.

The chain couples TRBV2 to TRBJ2-2, with TRBD2 matching 7 bases. CDR1 is SNHLY, CDR2 FYNNEI, per germline. The CDR3 is made up of 17 amino acids. V was pared by 6 bases and J by 5 bases, with 15 bases of the junction left unmatched. CDR3 coding DNA: TGTGCCAGCAGAGAGAGCGGGAACCGGATTTATACCGGGGAGCTGTTTTTT. Translating it yields CASRESGNRIYTGELFF.

This clone was counted between two and nine times. This chain connects TRBV11-2 to TRBJ2-3; possibly TRBD2 for D (5 bases). V lost 1 base to trimming and J lost 0 bases, with 14 bases between them. Germline V gene lookup returns CDR1 SGHAT and CDR2 FQNNGV. The CDR3 extends over 17 amino acids. The CDR3 spells CASSLGRVGGSTDTQYF. The CDR3, as DNA: TGTGCCAGCAGCTTAGGGCGTGTGGGCGGGAGCACAGATACGCAGTATTTT.

This chain links TRBV19 with TRBJ2-1; 14 bases are a match to TRBD2. The CDR3 runs to 19 residues. Germline V gene data show CDR1 as LNHDA and CDR2 as SQIVND (reference sequence). J was trimmed by 4 bases and V by 5 bases; bases with no gene match: 13. The CDR3 is CASSAGTSGSRNIYNEQFF. In nucleotides, the CDR3 is TGTGCCAGTAGTGCCGGGACTAGCGGGAGCCGCAACATATACAATGAGCAGTTCTTC.